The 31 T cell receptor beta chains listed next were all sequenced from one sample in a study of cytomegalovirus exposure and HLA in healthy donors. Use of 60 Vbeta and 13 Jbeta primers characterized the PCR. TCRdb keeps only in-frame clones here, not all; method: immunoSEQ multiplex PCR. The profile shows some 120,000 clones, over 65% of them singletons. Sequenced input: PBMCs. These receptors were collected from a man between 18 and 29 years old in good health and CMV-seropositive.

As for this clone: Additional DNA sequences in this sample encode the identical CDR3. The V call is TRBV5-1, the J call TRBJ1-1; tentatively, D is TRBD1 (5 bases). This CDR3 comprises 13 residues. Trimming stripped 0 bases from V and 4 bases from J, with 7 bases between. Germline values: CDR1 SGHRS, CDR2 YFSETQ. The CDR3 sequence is CASSLGGGTEAFF. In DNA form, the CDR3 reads TGCGCCAGCAGCTTGGGGGGGGGCACTGAAGCTTTCTTT.

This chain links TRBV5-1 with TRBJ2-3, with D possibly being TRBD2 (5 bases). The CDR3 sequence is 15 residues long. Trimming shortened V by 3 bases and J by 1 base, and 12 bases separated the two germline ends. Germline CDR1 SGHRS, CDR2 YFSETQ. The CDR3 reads CASSSNRGGTDTQYF. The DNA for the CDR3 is TGCGCCAGCAGCTCCAATCGGGGTGGCACAGATACGCAGTATTTT.

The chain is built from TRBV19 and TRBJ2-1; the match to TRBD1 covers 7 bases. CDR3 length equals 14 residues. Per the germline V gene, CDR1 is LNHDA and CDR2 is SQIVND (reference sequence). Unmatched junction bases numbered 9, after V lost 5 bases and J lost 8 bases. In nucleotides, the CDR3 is TGTGCCAGTAGTTTCGGACAGGCGGGCGATGAGCAGTTCTTC. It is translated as CASSFGQAGDEQFF.

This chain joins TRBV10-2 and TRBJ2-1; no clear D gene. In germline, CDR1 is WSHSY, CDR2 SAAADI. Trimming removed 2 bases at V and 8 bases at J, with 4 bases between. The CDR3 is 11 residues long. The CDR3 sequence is CASSEGYEQFF. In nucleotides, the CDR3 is TGCGCCAGCAGTGAGGGCTATGAGCAGTTCTTC.

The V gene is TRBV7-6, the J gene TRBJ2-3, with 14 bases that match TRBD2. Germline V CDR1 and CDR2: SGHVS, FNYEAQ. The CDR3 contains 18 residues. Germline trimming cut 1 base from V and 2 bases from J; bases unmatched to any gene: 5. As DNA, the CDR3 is TGTGCCAGCAGCTTAGGGGGACTAGCGGGGGATCCCACAGATACGCAGTATTTT. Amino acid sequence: CASSLGGLAGDPTDTQYF. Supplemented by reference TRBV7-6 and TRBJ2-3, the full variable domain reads GAGVSQSPRYKVTKRGQDVALRCDPISGHVSLYWYRQALGQGPEFLTYFNYEAQQDKSGLPNDRFSAERPEGSISTLTIQRTEQRDSAMYRCASSLGGLAGDPTDTQYFGPGTRLTVL.

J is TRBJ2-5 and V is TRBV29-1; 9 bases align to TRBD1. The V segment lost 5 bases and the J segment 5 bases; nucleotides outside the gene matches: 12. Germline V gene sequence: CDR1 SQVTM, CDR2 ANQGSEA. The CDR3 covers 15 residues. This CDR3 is CSVPEQGASGETQYF. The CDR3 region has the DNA TGCAGCGTTCCCGAACAGGGGGCGAGCGGGGAGACCCAGTACTTC. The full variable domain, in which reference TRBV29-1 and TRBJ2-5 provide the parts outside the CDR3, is SAVISQKPSRDICQRGTSLTIQCQVDSQVTMMFWYRQQPGQSLTLIATANQGSEATYESGFVIDKFPISRPNLTFSTLTVSNMSPEDSSIYLCSVPEQGASGETQYFGPGTRLLVL.

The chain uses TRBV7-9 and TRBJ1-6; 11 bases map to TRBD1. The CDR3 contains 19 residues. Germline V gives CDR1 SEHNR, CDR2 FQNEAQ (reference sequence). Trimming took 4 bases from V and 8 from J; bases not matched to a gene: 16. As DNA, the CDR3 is TGTGCCAGCAGCTCTCTTCCGGGACAGGGGGTCAGTAAGGATTCACCCCTCCACTTT. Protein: CASSSLPGQGVSKDSPLHF.

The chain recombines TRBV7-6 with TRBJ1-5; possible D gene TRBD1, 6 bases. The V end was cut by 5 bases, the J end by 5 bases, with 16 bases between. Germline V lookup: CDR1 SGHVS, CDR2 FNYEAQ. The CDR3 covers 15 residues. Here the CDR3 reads CASSPKAGVDQPQHF. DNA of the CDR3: TGTGCCAGCAGCCCCAAAGCAGGGGTGGATCAGCCCCAGCATTTT.

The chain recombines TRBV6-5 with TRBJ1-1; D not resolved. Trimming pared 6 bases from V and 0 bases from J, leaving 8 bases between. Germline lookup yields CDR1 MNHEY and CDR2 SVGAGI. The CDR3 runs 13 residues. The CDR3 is CASSDSMNTEAFF. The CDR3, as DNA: TGTGCCAGCAGCGACTCAATGAACACTGAAGCTTTCTTT.

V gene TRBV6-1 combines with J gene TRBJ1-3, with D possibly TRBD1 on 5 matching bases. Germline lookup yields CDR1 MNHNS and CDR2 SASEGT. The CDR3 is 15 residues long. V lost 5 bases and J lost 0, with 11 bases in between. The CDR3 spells CASSRQPSSGNTIYF. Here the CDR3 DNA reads TGTGCCAGCAGTCGACAGCCGAGCTCTGGAAACACCATATATTTT.

The CDR3 sequence: CASSSSGPGYEQYF. The CDR3 nucleotides are TGCGCCAGCAGCTCTAGCGGCCCGGGCTACGAGCAGTACTTC. The gene calls are TRBV5-1 and TRBJ2-7, with 7 bases fitting TRBD2. CDR3 length: 14 amino acids. Germline V lookup: CDR1 SGHRS, CDR2 YFSETQ. Trimming removed 3 bases from V and 3 bases from J; junction bases left unmatched: 6.

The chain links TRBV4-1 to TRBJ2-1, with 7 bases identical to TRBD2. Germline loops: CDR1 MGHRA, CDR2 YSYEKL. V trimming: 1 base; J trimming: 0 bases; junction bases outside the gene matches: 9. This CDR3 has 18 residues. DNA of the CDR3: TGCGCCAGCAGCCAAGGGGAGGGCGGGGTTTGCTCCTACAATGAGCAGTTCTTC. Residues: CASSQGEGGVCSYNEQFF.

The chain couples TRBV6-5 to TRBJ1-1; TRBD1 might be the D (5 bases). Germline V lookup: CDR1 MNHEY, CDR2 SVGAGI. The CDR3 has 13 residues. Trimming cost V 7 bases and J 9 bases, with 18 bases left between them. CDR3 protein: CASMGGSGKKAFF. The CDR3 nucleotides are TGTGCCAGCATGGGGGGTTCGGGAAAAAAAGCTTTCTTT.

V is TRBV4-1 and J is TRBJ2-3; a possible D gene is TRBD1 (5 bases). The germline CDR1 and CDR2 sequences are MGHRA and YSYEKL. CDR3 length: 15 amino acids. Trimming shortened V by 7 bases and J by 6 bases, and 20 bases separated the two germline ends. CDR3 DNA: TGCGCCAGCAAGTCGGTGGGGCACTCTGAGGATACGCAGTATTTT. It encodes CASKSVGHSEDTQYF.

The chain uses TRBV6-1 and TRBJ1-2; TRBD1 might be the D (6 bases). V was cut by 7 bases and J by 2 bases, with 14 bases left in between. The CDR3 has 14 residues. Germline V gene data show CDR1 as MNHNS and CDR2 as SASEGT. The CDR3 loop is CASIPGQKNYGYTF. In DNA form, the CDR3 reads TGTGCCAGCATTCCGGGACAAAAAAACTATGGCTACACCTTC.

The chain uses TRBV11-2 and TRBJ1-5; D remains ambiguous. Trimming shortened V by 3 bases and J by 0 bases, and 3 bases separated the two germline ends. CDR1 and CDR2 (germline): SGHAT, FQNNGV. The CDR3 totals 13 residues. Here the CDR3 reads CASSFNSNQPQHF. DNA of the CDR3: TGTGCCAGCAGCTTTAATAGCAATCAGCCCCAGCATTTT. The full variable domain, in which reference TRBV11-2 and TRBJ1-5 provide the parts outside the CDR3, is EAGVAQSPRYKIIEKRQSVAFWCNPISGHATLYWYQQILGQGPKLLIQFQNNGVVDDSQLPKDRFSAERLKGVDSTLKIQPAKLEDSAVYLCASSFNSNQPQHFGDGTRLSIL.

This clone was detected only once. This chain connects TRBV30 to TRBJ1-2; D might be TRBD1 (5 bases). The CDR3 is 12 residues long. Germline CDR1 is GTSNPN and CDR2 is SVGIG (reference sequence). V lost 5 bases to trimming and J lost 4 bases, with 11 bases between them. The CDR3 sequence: CAWDTGGYGYTF. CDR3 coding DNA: TGTGCCTGGGACACGGGGGGCTATGGCTACACCTTC.

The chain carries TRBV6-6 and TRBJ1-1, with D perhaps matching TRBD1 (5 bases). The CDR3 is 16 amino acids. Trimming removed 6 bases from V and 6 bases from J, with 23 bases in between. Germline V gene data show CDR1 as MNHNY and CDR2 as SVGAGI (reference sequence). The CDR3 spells CASSPSGTAVRAEAFF. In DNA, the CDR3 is TGTGCCAGCAGCCCTTCAGGGACTGCGGTAAGGGCTGAAGCTTTCTTT.

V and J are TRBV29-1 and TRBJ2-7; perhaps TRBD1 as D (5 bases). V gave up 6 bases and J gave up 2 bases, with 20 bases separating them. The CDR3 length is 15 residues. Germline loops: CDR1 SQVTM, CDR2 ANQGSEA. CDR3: CSVITSSTGPYEQYF. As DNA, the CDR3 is TGCAGCGTAATTACTTCTTCTACAGGCCCCTACGAGCAGTACTTC.

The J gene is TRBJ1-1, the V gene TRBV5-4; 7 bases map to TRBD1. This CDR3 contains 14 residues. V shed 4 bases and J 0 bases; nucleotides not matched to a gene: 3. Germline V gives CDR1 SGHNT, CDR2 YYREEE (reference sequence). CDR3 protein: CASSPGTVNTEAFF. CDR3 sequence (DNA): TGTGCCAGCAGCCCCGGGACAGTGAACACTGAAGCTTTCTTT.

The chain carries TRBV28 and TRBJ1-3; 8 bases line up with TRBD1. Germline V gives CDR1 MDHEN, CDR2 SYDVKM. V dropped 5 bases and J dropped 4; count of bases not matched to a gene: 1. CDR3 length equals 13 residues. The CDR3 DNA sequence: TGTGCCAGCAGTGACAGGGGAGGAAACACCATATATTTT. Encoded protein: CASSDRGGNTIYF.

The CDR3: CASTSGTGVYEQYF. CDR3 bases: TGTGCCAGCACGTCGGGGACAGGGGTTTACGAGCAGTACTTC. The rearrangement links TRBV6-6 to TRBJ2-7, with 10 nucleotides matching TRBD1. The germline V gene has CDR1 MNHNY and CDR2 SVGAGI (reference sequence). The CDR3 has 14 amino acids. The V gene end was trimmed by 7 bases and the J gene end by 4 bases; junction bases not matched to a gene: 7.

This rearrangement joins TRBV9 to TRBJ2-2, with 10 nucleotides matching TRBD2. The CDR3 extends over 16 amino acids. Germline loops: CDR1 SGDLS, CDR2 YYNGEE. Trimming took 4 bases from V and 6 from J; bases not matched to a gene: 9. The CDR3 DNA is TGTGCCAGCAGCACAAGCGGGGGGGCTTCGCCCGGGGAGCTGTTTTTT. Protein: CASSTSGGASPGELFF.

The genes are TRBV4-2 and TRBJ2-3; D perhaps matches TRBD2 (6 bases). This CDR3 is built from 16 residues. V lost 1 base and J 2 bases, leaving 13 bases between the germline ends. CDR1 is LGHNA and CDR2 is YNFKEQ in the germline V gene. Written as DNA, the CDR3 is TGTGCCAGCAGCCAAGGGGACTCCATCGCCACAGATACGCAGTATTTT. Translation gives CASSQGDSIATDTQYF.

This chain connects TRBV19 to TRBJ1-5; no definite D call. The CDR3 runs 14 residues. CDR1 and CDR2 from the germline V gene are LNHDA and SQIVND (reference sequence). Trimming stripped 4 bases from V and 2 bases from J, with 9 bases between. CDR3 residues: CASSNSGGNQPQHF. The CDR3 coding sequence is TGTGCCAGTAGTAACAGCGGTGGCAATCAGCCCCAGCATTTT.

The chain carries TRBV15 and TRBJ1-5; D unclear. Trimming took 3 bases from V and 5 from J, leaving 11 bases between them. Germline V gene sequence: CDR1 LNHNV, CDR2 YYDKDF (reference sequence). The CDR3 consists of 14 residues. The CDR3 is CATSSERGYQPQHF. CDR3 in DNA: TGTGCCACCAGCAGTGAGCGGGGATATCAGCCCCAGCATTTT.

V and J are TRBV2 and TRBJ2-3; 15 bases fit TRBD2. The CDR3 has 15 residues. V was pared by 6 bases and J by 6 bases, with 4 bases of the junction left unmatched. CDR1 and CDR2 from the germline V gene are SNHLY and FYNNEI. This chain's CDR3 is CASRRTSGGADTQYF. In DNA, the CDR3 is TGTGCCAGCAGACGGACTAGCGGGGGGGCGGATACGCAGTATTTT.

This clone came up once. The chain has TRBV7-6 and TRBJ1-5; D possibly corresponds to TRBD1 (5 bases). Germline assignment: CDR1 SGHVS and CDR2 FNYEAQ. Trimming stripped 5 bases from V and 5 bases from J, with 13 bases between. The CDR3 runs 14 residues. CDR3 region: CASSPDSGHQPQHF. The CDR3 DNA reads TGTGCCAGCAGCCCAGACAGTGGTCATCAGCCCCAGCATTTT. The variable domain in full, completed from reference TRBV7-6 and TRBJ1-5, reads GAGVSQSPRYKVTKRGQDVALRCDPISGHVSLYWYRQALGQGPEFLTYFNYEAQQDKSGLPNDRFSAERPEGSISTLTIQRTEQRDSAMYRCASSPDSGHQPQHFGDGTRLSIL.

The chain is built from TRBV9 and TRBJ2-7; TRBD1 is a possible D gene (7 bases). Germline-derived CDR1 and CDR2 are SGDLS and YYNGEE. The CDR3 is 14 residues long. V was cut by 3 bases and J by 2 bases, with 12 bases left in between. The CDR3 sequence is CASSAGDSAYEQYF. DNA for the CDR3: TGTGCCAGCAGCGCGGGGGACAGCGCCTACGAGCAGTACTTC.

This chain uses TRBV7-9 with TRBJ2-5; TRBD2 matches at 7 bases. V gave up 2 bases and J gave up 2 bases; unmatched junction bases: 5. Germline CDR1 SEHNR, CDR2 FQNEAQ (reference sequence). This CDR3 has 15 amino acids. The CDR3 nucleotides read TGTGCCAGCAGCTTAAATACCGGGGGGCAAGAGACCCAGTACTTC. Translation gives CASSLNTGGQETQYF. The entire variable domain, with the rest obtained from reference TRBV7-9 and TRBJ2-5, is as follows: DTGVSQNPRHKITKRGQNVTFRCDPISEHNRLYWYRQTLGQGPEFLTYFQNEAQLEKSRLLSDRFSAERPKGSFSTLEIQRTEQGDSAMYLCASSLNTGGQETQYFGPGTRLLVL.

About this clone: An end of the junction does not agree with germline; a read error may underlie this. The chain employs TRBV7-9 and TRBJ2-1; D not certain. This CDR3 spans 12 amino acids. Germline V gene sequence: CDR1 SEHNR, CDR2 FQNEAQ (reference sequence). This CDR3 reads CSSSPFLNEQFF. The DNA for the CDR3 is TGTTCCAGCAGCCCTTTCCTGAATGAGCAGTTCTTC. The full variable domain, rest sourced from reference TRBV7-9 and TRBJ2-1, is DTGVSQNPRHKITKRGQNVTFRCDPISEHNRLYWYRQTLGQGPEFLTYFQNEAQLEKSRLLSDRFSAERPKGSFSTLEIQRTEQGDSAMYLCSSSPFLNEQFFGPGTRLTVL.